This T cell receptor (beta chain) was retrieved from a study of blood T cell repertoires in COVID-19. Across the whole study: Material from acute and convalescent COVID-19 was sourced from the United States, Italy and Spain. From T cells, B-cell-depleted T cells, or PBMCs came the material, which was cDNA or gDNA.

Original handling: Using reference gene primer amplification, nucleated cell counts were estimated. Profiling relied on immunoSEQ multiplex PCR, and the TCRdb table lists in-frame clones only, not all of them. V, J and clone size derive from that table, while D and trimming were established from the DNA sequence. The sample holds 30,000 to 35,000 clones; more than 70% are singletons and the top ten take around 0.55%. Germline V gives CDR1 MNHEY, CDR2 SVGAGI. Trimming removed 8 bases from V and 4 bases from J; junction bases left unmatched: 3. The CDR3 sequence is 15 residues long. Sequenced input: peripheral blood. The chain combines TRBV6-5 with TRBJ2-2; 14 nucleotides agree with TRBD2. This TCR was recovered from a woman aged 40 to 55 with active or convalescent COVID-19. The CDR3 bases are TGTGCCAGCGGGGGACTAGCGGGAGTCACCGGGGAGCTGTTTTTT. Residues: CASGGLAGVTGELFF.